This T cell receptor beta chain was recorded in a study of cytomegalovirus exposure and HLA in healthy donors. Both 60 Vbeta primers and 13 Jbeta primers went into the PCR. Using immunoSEQ multiplex PCR, the repertoire was profiled, and TCRdb retains in-frame clones only, with some absent. Counted here are about 130,000 clones, roughly 75% occurring once; the ten biggest clones make up around 1.3%. About this clone: Its antigen is currently unknown.

Findings and limits, study-wide: Per a later analysis, about 15,000 TCR beta sequences showed association with HLA alleles at 0.05 false discovery rate. Some V segments (TRBV6-2 and TRBV6-3 among them) were excluded as indistinguishable. TCR beta chain V- and J-gene trimming was linked, in a later analysis, to a missense variant in DCLRE1C. Overall, approximately 150 TCR beta chains were annotated as cytomegalovirus-associated.

Germline-derived CDR1 and CDR2 are MDHEN and SYDVKM. This CDR3 region has 13 residues. J was trimmed by 9 bases and V by 1 base; bases with no gene match: 3. This sequence was found in a female donor in good health and CMV-seronegative. The sequencing input was PBMCs. The V gene is TRBV28, the J gene TRBJ1-5; 7 positions match TRBD1. CDR3 sequence reads: CASSLFRDRPQHF. The CDR3 DNA is TGTGCCAGCAGTTTATTTCGGGACAGGCCCCAGCATTTT.